A single sample is the source of the 20 T cell receptor beta chains below, sequenced in a study of cytomegalovirus exposure and HLA in healthy donors. Amplification used 60 Vbeta primers and 13 Jbeta primers. Method: immunoSEQ multiplex PCR; TCRdb's copy keeps in-frame clones and lacks some. The repertoire includes 200,000 to 250,000 clones, 75% to 90% of them detected once, and 0.95% to 1.1% sits in the top ten. The sequencing sample was made of PBMCs. These receptors all come from a woman between 18 and 29 years old in good health and CMV-seronegative.

V usage is TRBV7-9 and J usage is TRBJ2-5; 9 bases line up with TRBD1. With V trimmed by 3 bases and J by 3 bases, 2 bases remained unmatched. Germline-derived CDR1 and CDR2 are SEHNR and FQNEAQ (reference sequence). The CDR3 length is 14 residues. CDR3 protein: CASSFWTGEETQYF. The CDR3, as DNA: TGTGCCAGCAGCTTTTGGACAGGGGAAGAGACCCAGTACTTC.

V is TRBV29-1 and J is TRBJ1-2; D remains unclear. Germline CDR1 and CDR2: SQVTM and ANQGSEA. V was shortened by 4 bases and J by 4 bases, with 7 bases between the two germline ends. This CDR3 spans 11 amino acids. Here the CDR3 reads CSVVQIYGYTF. The DNA of the CDR3 is TGCAGCGTTGTGCAGATCTATGGCTACACCTTC.

The rearrangement links TRBV20-1 to TRBJ1-2; D might be TRBD1 (6 bases). The CDR3 is 11 amino acids. V lost 5 bases to trimming and J lost 5 bases, with 9 bases between them. Germline V gives CDR1 DFQATT, CDR2 SNEGSKA (reference sequence). CDR3 coding DNA: TGCAGTGCTTTGGACAGTTATGGCTACACCTTC. It is translated as CSALDSYGYTF.

The chain is built from TRBV7-8 and TRBJ2-1; 8 nucleotides line up with TRBD2. This CDR3 is built from 15 residues. Germline trimming cut 5 bases from V and 3 bases from J; bases unmatched to any gene: 6. CDR1 is SGHVS and CDR2 is FQNEAQ in the germline V gene. The CDR3 loop reads CASSLGGGLYNEQFF. The DNA of the CDR3 is TGTGCCAGCAGCCTCGGCGGGGGGCTCTACAATGAGCAGTTCTTC.

The chain links TRBV7-9 to TRBJ2-7, with D possibly TRBD2 on 6 matching bases. This CDR3 is built from 12 residues. Per the germline V gene, CDR1 is SEHNR and CDR2 is FQNEAQ (reference sequence). Trimming cost V 4 bases and J 3 bases, with 7 bases left between them. Written as DNA, the CDR3 is TGTGCCAGCAGCTCGGGAGTCTACGAGCAGTACTTC. It is translated as CASSSGVYEQYF.

The V and J genes are TRBV5-1 and TRBJ2-7, with no clear D. Between the trimmed V and J ends, which lost 3 bases and 0 bases, there was a span of 7 bases. Germline CDR1 is SGHRS and CDR2 is YFSETQ. This CDR3 has 13 residues. CDR3 loop: CASSWQDSYEQYF. DNA of the CDR3: TGCGCCAGCAGCTGGCAGGACTCCTACGAGCAGTACTTC. The complete variable domain, with remaining parts taken from reference TRBV5-1 and TRBJ2-7, reads KAGVTQTPRYLIKTRGQQVTLSCSPISGHRSVSWYQQTPGQGLQFLFEYFSETQRNKGNFPGRFSGRQFSNSRSEMNVSTLELGDSALYLCASSWQDSYEQYFGPGTRLTVT.

The CDR3 DNA is TGTGCCTGGAGTATAACCAGTAATGAAAAACTGTTTTTT. Translating gives CAWSITSNEKLFF. The chain couples TRBV30 to TRBJ1-4; D is uncertain. Between the trimmed V and J ends, which lost 2 bases and 4 bases, there was a span of 8 bases. Germline loops: CDR1 GTSNPN, CDR2 SVGIG (reference sequence). The CDR3 contains 13 residues. Together with reference TRBV30 and TRBJ1-4, the CDR3 gives the full variable domain: SQTIHQWPATLVQPVGSPLSLECTVEGTSNPNLYWYRQAAGRGLQLLFYSVGIGQISSEVPQNLSASRPQDRQFILSSKKLLLSDSGFYLCAWSITSNEKLFFGSGTQLSVL.

The chain combines TRBV7-9 with TRBJ2-5; 10 bases agree with TRBD1. The CDR3 totals 16 residues. Germline V lookup: CDR1 SEHNR, CDR2 FQNEAQ (reference sequence). The V segment lost 5 bases and the J segment 3 bases; nucleotides outside the gene matches: 9. This chain's CDR3 is CASSPGQGFLKETQYF. The CDR3 bases are TGTGCCAGCAGCCCGGGACAGGGGTTTTTAAAAGAGACCCAGTACTTC. The full variable domain, in which reference TRBV7-9 and TRBJ2-5 provide the parts outside the CDR3, is DTGVSQNPRHKITKRGQNVTFRCDPISEHNRLYWYRQTLGQGPEFLTYFQNEAQLEKSRLLSDRFSAERPKGSFSTLEIQRTEQGDSAMYLCASSPGQGFLKETQYFGPGTRLLVL.

This clone has more than one count but fewer than ten. The rearrangement joins TRBV7-2 to TRBJ2-3, with TRBD2 as a possible D gene (7 bases). The CDR3 spans 16 residues. V was pared by 1 base and J by 3 bases, with 14 bases between. Per the germline V gene, CDR1 is SGHTA and CDR2 is FQGNSA. DNA of the CDR3: TGTGCCAGCAGCTTAGATCGGGGGGCCCAAACAGATACGCAGTATTTT. It specifies CASSLDRGAQTDTQYF.

CDR3 residues: CASSGQGRQETQYF. The CDR3 region has the DNA TGCGCCAGCAGTGGACAGGGGAGACAAGAGACCCAGTACTTC. The chain couples TRBV10-2 to TRBJ2-5; 8 nucleotides line up with TRBD1. After removal of 4 bases from V and 2 bases from J, the junction contained 3 bases not matched to a gene. Germline lookup yields CDR1 WSHSY and CDR2 SAAADI. This CDR3 spans 14 amino acids.

The chain uses TRBV2 and TRBJ2-1, with 7 bases that match TRBD1. This CDR3 contains 15 residues. Germline-derived CDR1 and CDR2 are SNHLY and FYNNEI. With V trimmed by 8 bases and J by 2 bases, 9 bases remained unmatched. CDR3 coding DNA: TGTGCCAGCGGGCAAGACAGGGCAACCTACAATGAGCAGTTCTTC. Amino acids: CASGQDRATYNEQFF.

This clone was detected a few times. The sample carries other DNA sequences with the same CDR3. The genes are TRBV7-2 and TRBJ2-7, with 9 bases fitting TRBD2. This CDR3 is built from 15 residues. The junction had 11 bases not matched to a gene; V was cut back by 5 bases and J by 6 bases. Germline values: CDR1 SGHTA, CDR2 FQGNSA. The CDR3 is CASSPWGLAGSEQYF. CDR3 nucleotides: TGTGCCAGCAGCCCATGGGGTCTAGCGGGATCCGAGCAGTACTTC.

V gene TRBV25-1 combines with J gene TRBJ2-5; 9 bases match TRBD2. V dropped 2 bases and J dropped 4; count of bases not matched to a gene: 8. This CDR3 contains 16 residues. CDR1 is MGHDK, CDR2 SYGVNS, per germline. The CDR3 region has the DNA TGTGCCAGCAGTGAAGGGCGGGCGGGGGGGCCAGAGACCCAGTACTTC. This translates into CASSEGRAGGPETQYF.

V is TRBV25-1 and J is TRBJ2-1; 9 bases are shared with TRBD1. The CDR3 length is 16 residues. J gave up 8 bases and V 8 bases, and 16 bases lay outside the gene matches. Germline V gene sequence: CDR1 MGHDK, CDR2 SYGVNS. The DNA of the CDR3 is TGTGCCAGCGCCCCAAGGACAGGGGTTTCTTTAGATGAGCAGTTCTTC. It translates to CASAPRTGVSLDEQFF.

This clone is termed medium-sized. This chain connects TRBV5-1 to TRBJ2-1; D gene uncertain. The CDR3 has 13 residues. Trimming took 0 bases from V and 9 from J, leaving 10 bases between them. CDR1 and CDR2 (germline): SGHRS, YFSETQ. In nucleotides, the CDR3 is TGCGCCAGCAGCTTGGTATCAGGTAGTGAGCAGTTCTTC. Its protein product is CASSLVSGSEQFF.

This clone appeared once. The same CDR3 arises from other DNA sequences in this sample as well. V usage is TRBV19 and J usage is TRBJ2-3; the match to TRBD1 covers 8 bases. Germline-derived CDR1 and CDR2 are LNHDA and SQIVND (reference sequence). V was pared by 5 bases and J by 0 bases, with 1 base of the junction left unmatched. The CDR3 has 14 residues. CDR3 DNA: TGTGCCAGTAGTCGGACAGGGAGCACAGATACGCAGTATTTT. The encoded protein is CASSRTGSTDTQYF.

The chain uses TRBV6-1 and TRBJ1-2, with 7 bases aligning to TRBD1. V gave up 8 bases and J gave up 7 bases; unmatched junction bases: 10. There are 13 residues in the CDR3. The germline CDR1 and CDR2 sequences are MNHNS and SASEGT. The CDR3 loop is CASGRRGQSGYTF. CDR3 in DNA: TGTGCCAGCGGGCGGAGGGGGCAAAGTGGCTACACCTTC.

The rearrangement uses TRBV15 and TRBJ2-3; D perhaps matches TRBD2 (5 bases). The V and J ends lost 5 bases and 6 bases respectively, with 18 bases between them. The germline V gene has CDR1 LNHNV and CDR2 YYDKDF (reference sequence). The CDR3 is 15 amino acids. CDR3 sequence reads: CATSVGNPSRDTQYF. The CDR3 DNA reads as TGTGCCACCAGCGTCGGGAACCCCTCAAGGGATACGCAGTATTTT.

This clone is a singleton in its sample. This chain links TRBV13 with TRBJ2-3; 11 nucleotides align to TRBD2. CDR3 size: 15 residues. V lost 4 bases to trimming and J lost 3 bases; unmatched junction nucleotides: 3. Germline values: CDR1 PRHDT, CDR2 FYEKMQ (reference sequence). CDR3 bases: TGTGCCAGCAGCTCGGGACTAGCGGAGACAGATACGCAGTATTTT. Encoded protein: CASSSGLAETDTQYF.

V and J are TRBV6-5 and TRBJ1-2; D is perhaps TRBD1 (6 bases). CDR1 MNHEY and CDR2 SVGAGI come from the germline V gene. Deletions cut 0 bases from V and 4 bases from J, with 15 bases between. There are 16 residues in the CDR3. CDR3 amino acids: CASSYSTAGAGYGYTF. CDR3 bases: TGTGCCAGCAGTTACTCGACGGCAGGGGCTGGCTATGGCTACACCTTC.